This T cell receptor (beta chain) is drawn from a study of shared clonotypes between healthy human individuals. Points from the study as a whole: Only blood was sampled, and tissue TCR repertoires likely differ from blood ones.

CDR1 is SNHLY and CDR2 is FYNNEI in the germline V gene. The CDR3 spans 15 residues. The ends were cut back, 5 bases at V and 1 base at J, with 12 bases in the middle. Repertoires were generated with immunoSEQ multiplex PCR, while TCRdb's copy carries only in-frame clones and drops some. The sample carries about 560,000 clones, roughly four fifths recorded once. As to this clone: Its antigen is as yet unknown.

This receptor was obtained from a woman aged 40 to 50 in good health. Some clones in this sample may be carry-over from other donors' samples. The specimen sequenced was PBMCs. The V gene is TRBV2, the J gene TRBJ2-1; either TRBD1 or TRBD2 may fit D (5 bases each). The chain's CDR3 is CASSFDEGSYNEQFF. CDR3 sequence (DNA): TGTGCCAGCAGTTTTGACGAGGGGTCCTACAATGAGCAGTTCTTC. The whole variable domain, filled in from reference TRBV2 and TRBJ2-1, reads EPEVTQTPSHQVTQMGQEVILRCVPISNHLYFYWYRQILGQKVEFLVSFYNNEISEKSEIFDDQFSVERPDGSNFTLKIRSTKLEDSAMYFCASSFDEGSYNEQFFGPGTRLTVL.